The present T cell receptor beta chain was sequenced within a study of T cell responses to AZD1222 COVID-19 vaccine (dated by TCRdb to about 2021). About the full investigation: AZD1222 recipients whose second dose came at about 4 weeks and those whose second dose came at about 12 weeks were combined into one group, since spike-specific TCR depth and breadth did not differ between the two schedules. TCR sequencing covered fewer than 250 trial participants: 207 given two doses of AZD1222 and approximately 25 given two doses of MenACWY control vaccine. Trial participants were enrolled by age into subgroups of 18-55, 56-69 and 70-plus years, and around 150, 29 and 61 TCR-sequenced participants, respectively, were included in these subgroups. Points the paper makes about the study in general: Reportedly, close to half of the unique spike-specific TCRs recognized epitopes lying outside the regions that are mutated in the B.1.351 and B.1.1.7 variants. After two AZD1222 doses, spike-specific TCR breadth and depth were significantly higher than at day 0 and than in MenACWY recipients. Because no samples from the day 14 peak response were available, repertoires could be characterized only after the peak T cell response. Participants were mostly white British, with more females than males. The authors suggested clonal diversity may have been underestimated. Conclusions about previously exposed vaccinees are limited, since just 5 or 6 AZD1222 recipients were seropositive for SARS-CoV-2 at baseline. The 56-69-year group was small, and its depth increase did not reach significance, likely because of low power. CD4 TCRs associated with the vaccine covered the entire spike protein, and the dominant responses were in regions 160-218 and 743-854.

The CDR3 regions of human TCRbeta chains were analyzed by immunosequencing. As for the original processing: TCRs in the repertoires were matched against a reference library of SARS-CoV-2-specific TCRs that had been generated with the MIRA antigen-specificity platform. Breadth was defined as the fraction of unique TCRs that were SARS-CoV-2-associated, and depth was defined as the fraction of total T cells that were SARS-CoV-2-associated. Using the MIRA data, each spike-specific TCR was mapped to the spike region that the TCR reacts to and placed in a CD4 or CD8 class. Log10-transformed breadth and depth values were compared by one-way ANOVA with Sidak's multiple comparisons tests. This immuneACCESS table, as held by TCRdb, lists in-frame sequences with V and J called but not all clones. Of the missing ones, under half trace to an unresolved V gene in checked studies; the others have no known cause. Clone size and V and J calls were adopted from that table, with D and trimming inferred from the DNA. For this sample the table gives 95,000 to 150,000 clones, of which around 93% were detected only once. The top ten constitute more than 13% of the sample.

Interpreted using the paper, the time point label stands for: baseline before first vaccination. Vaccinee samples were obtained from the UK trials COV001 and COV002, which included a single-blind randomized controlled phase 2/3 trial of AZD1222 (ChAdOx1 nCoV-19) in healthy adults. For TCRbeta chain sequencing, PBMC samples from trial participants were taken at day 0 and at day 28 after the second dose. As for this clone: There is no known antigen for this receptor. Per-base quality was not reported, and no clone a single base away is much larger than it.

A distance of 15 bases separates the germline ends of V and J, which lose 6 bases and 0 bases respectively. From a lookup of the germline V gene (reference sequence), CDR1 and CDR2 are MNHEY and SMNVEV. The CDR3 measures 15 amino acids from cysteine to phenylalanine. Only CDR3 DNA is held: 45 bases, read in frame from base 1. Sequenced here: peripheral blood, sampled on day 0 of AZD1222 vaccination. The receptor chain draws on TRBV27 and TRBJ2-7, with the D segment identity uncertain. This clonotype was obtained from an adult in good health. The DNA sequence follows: TGTGCCAGCAGCCAAGACAAGATAAGCTCCTACGAGCAGTACTTC. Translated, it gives CASSQDKISSYEQYF.